The present entry profiles one TCR beta chain with its context. Its matching antigen is unknown. This entry is derived from a study of T cells after yellow fever vaccination. Whole-study context: SMART-Seq v4 Ultra Low Input prepared the low-cell-number fractions.

CDR3 size: 13 residues. Germline V gene data show CDR1 as MNHEY and CDR2 as SVGEGT. Trimming took off 2 bases at V and 1 base at J, with 5 bases between the two ends. Study observations and caveats: Most clones from primary vaccination resurfaced after the booster (around 97% CD4, around 91% CD8). Although most clonotypes did not, a small share appeared in both CD4 and CD8 compartments.

TCR cDNA was made by 5'RACE template switching, adding a universal primer site and UMIs. TCRdb processed the 5' RACE reads anew with MiXCR; each CDR3 protein has one entry. This sample has 450,000 to 550,000 distinct CDR3 sequences; 19% occur once, and the top ten carry around 15%. The V and J genes are TRBV6-2 or TRBV6-3 and TRBJ1-1; unclear D gene. The source was PBMCs, collected 15 days after the yellow fever booster vaccination. The receptor comes from a man younger than 40 who received the YFV17D yellow fever vaccine. The CDR3 sequence is CASSYLANTEAFF. The CDR3 nucleotides are TGTGCCAGCAGTTACCTTGCGAACACTGAAGCTTTCTTT.